The next 16 T cell receptor beta chains were all read from a single sample in a study of cytomegalovirus exposure and HLA in healthy donors. Both 60 Vbeta primers and 13 Jbeta primers went into the PCR. The protocol was immunoSEQ multiplex PCR, while the TCRdb copy is restricted to in-frame clones and leaves out a portion. The data contain 95,000 to 150,000 clones, 55% to 75% of them singletons. The sample consisted of PBMCs. These TCRs come from a woman aged 40 to 50 in good health and CMV-seropositive.

The gene calls are TRBV4-1 and TRBJ2-2; 9 nucleotides agree with TRBD2. J was trimmed by 5 bases and V by 1 base; bases with no gene match: 11. Looked up from germline, CDR1 is MGHRA and CDR2 is YSYEKL. The CDR3 is 18 amino acids. In DNA form, the CDR3 reads TGCGCCAGCAGCCAAGGGCATCAGCGGGGGGCCTTAACCGGGGAGCTGTTTTTT. As protein: CASSQGHQRGALTGELFF.

The V call is TRBV29-1, the J call TRBJ2-5, with D uncertain. The CDR3 is made up of 12 amino acids. Germline values: CDR1 SQVTM, CDR2 ANQGSEA. The ends were cut back, 0 bases at V and 5 bases at J, with 7 bases in the middle. The CDR3 bases are TGCAGCGTTGAAGATTCGCGGGAGACCCAGTACTTC. As protein: CSVEDSRETQYF.

This clone has only a few counts. The V and J genes are TRBV5-4 and TRBJ1-1; 7 bases align to TRBD1. The V gene's germline CDR1 is SGHNT and CDR2 YYREEE (reference sequence). The CDR3 is 13 amino acids. J gave up 0 bases and V 10 bases, and 6 bases lay outside the gene matches. The CDR3 region has the DNA TGTGCCGCAATGGACAGGTTGAACACTGAAGCTTTCTTT. It encodes CAAMDRLNTEAFF.

The J gene is TRBJ1-2, the V gene TRBV25-1, with 7 bases fitting TRBD1. Per germline, CDR1 MGHDK and CDR2 SYGVNS. V lost 7 bases to trimming and J lost 2 bases; unmatched junction nucleotides: 4. This CDR3 is 13 amino acids long. The CDR3 DNA follows: TGTGCCAGCAAACTAGGGGGCAACTATGGCTACACCTTC. Translated: CASKLGGNYGYTF.

This rearrangement joins TRBV28 to TRBJ2-5; the match to TRBD1 covers 9 bases. Matching the DNA end better, TRBJ2-7 makes the J call doubtful. The germline CDR1 and CDR2 sequences are MDHEN and SYDVKM. This CDR3 is 18 amino acids long. In DNA form, the CDR3 reads TGTGCCAGCAGTTCCCCATCCGTTGGACAGGGGATCGACTACGAGCAGTACTTC. Residues: CASSSPSVGQGIDYEQYF.

In this sample, this clone turned up a few times. The CDR3 sequence: CASSSGTPQETQYF. CDR3 coding DNA: TGCGCCAGCAGCTCCGGGACTCCCCAAGAGACCCAGTACTTC. The chain recombines TRBV5-1 with TRBJ2-5, with D tentatively TRBD2 (6 bases). The CDR3 has 14 residues. Germline V gives CDR1 SGHRS, CDR2 YFSETQ. V shed 3 bases and J shed 1 base, with 10 bases lying between them.

CDR3 coding DNA: TGTGCCATCCTCCCGGGACAGATTAATTCACCCCTCCACTTT. It codes for CAILPGQINSPLHF. V is TRBV2 and J is TRBJ1-6; the match to TRBD1 covers 7 bases. The CDR3 has 14 amino acids. Germline CDR1 and CDR2: SNHLY and FYNNEI. J lost 6 bases, V lost 10 bases, and 9 bases had no gene match.

Concerning this clone itself: The sample holds other DNA sequences that translate to the same CDR3. The chain joins TRBV6-1 to TRBJ1-1; D gene uncertain. Between the trimmed V and J ends, which lost 1 base and 1 base, there was a span of 4 bases. This CDR3 has 13 amino acids. CDR1 is MNHNS, CDR2 SASEGT, per germline. In nucleotides, the CDR3 is TGTGCCAGCAGTGAAGGGCAGAACACTGAAGCTTTCTTT. Amino acid sequence: CASSEGQNTEAFF.

This clone was counted a single time. The rearrangement links TRBV10-3 to TRBJ2-7; weak D call: TRBD2 (6 bases). The CDR3 length is 14 residues. Germline values: CDR1 ENHRY, CDR2 SYGVKD. V was trimmed by 6 bases and J by 2 bases, leaving 14 bases between them. CDR3 nucleotides: TGTGCCATCAGCGGGAACGCGGGGCCCTACGAGCAGTACTTC. It translates to CAISGNAGPYEQYF.

The rearrangement uses TRBV6-6 and TRBJ1-4, with D uncertain. The CDR3 has 14 residues. Germline-derived CDR1 and CDR2 are MNHNY and SVGAGI (reference sequence). The V and J ends lost 4 bases and 6 bases respectively, with 12 bases between them. DNA of the CDR3: TGTGCCAGCAGTTTTACGGGAGTCGATGAAAAACTGTTTTTT. Translation: CASSFTGVDEKLFF.

The V and J genes are TRBV7-3 and TRBJ2-2, with D uncertain. This CDR3 spans 13 amino acids. Germline CDR1 and CDR2: SGHTA and FQGTGA. V lost 5 bases and J 7 bases, leaving 11 bases between the germline ends. The CDR3, as DNA: TGTGCCAGCAGCCTACCCGGTCGCGGGGAGCTGTTTTTT. The encoded protein is CASSLPGRGELFF. Based on the CDR3 plus reference TRBV7-3 and TRBJ2-2, the full variable domain is GAGVSQTPSNKVTEKGKYVELRCDPISGHTALYWYRQSLGQGPEFLIYFQGTGAADDSGLPNDRFFAVRPEGSVSTLKIQRTERGDSAVYLCASSLPGRGELFFGEGSRLTVL.

The chain links TRBV7-9 to TRBJ2-7; TRBD2 aligns across 8 bases. J was trimmed by 2 bases and V by 6 bases; bases with no gene match: 12. There are 16 residues in the CDR3. Germline V gene lookup returns CDR1 SEHNR and CDR2 FQNEAQ (reference sequence). CDR3 in amino acids: CASSYGGGRSTYEQYF. The CDR3 coding sequence is TGTGCCAGCAGTTACGGGGGGGGGCGTTCTACCTACGAGCAGTACTTC.

This rearrangement joins TRBV4-3 to TRBJ1-2; unclear D gene. The CDR3 length is 16 residues. Trimming cost V 1 base and J 2 bases, with 14 bases left between them. Germline V gene sequence: CDR1 LGHNA, CDR2 YSLEER. CDR3 in amino acids: CASSQVTSGTNYGYTF. In DNA form, the CDR3 reads TGCGCCAGCAGCCAAGTAACCTCAGGAACCAACTATGGCTACACCTTC.

As regards this clone: In this CDR3 the conserved last residue, phenylalanine or tryptophan, is missing, so a read error is likely. This rearrangement joins TRBV7-9 to TRBJ2-7; TRBD1 agrees at 9 bases. The CDR3 has 15 amino acids. Per the germline V gene, CDR1 is SEHNR and CDR2 is FQNEAQ (reference sequence). V lost 2 bases, J lost 5 bases, and 7 bases stayed unmatched. CDR3 loop: CASSLMGQGEDEQYL. The CDR3 DNA reads TGTGCCAGCAGCTTAATGGGACAGGGAGAAGACGAGCAGTACCTC.

J is TRBJ2-2 and V is TRBV7-9; a weak D match, TRBD1 (6 bases). The V and J ends lost 4 bases and 0 bases respectively, with 12 bases between them. Germline CDR1 is SEHNR and CDR2 is FQNEAQ (reference sequence). The CDR3 is made up of 16 amino acids. The CDR3 loop is CASSYSGVANTGELFF. CDR3 bases: TGTGCCAGCAGCTATTCAGGGGTAGCGAACACCGGGGAGCTGTTTTTT.

V usage is TRBV7-2 and J usage is TRBJ1-4; the D is unclear. This CDR3 is built from 15 residues. The V end was cut by 5 bases, the J end by 4 bases, with 14 bases between. The V gene's germline CDR1 is SGHTA and CDR2 FQGNSA. The CDR3 nucleotides read TGTGCCAGCAGCCCCGAGCCGGGGATTAATGAAAAACTGTTTTTT. Translating gives CASSPEPGINEKLFF.